The following is a T cell receptor beta chain sequence with its context. This clone was counted only a few times. Its antigen is unknown. Base qualities are missing; no much larger clone stands one base away. The source of the sample is a study of cytomegalovirus exposure and HLA in healthy donors (dated by TCRdb to about 2017). Study-wide context: In an earlier analysis of 450 to 750 of the donors, 276 Gb of sequence data and some 100 million unique TCR beta sequences from about 190 million T cells were reported. About 300 gigabases of sequencing data and 70 million to 85 million unique TCR sequences were included in an early release covering roughly 600 HLA-typed donors. To predict cytomegalovirus infection status, the study combined high-throughput TCR immunosequencing, statistical association of individual TCRs with disease status, and machine learning. Class I and class II HLA loci were covered by the typing at four-digit resolution. The study was designed to test whether signatures of past pathogen exposure could be identified by cataloging public T cell receptors. Among the roughly 400 genotyped donors, about 85% belonged to the genetic ancestry cluster associated with self-reported Caucasian donors. Using immunosequencing, the study profiled T cell repertoires from fewer than 850 subjects and related those repertoires to cytomegalovirus serostatus. A later analysis re-analyzed previously published TCR beta repertoires from approximately 670 donors and added high-resolution HLA genotyping to study TCR occurrence patterns. Across around 400 genotyped donors of the cohort, an average of about 200,000 unique TCR beta nucleotide sequences per donor were sequenced, and 15% to 20% of those sequences were non-productive. Several DR-DQ haplotypes were treated as single units for association and clustering because of strong linkage in the cohort. In addition to the first cohort of several hundred subjects, a separate validation cohort of some 120 different subjects was used. Donor age, sex, ethnicity and CMV serostatus were compiled together with the repertoire data. The number of typed donors differed by locus: about 620-640 for A, B, C, DRB1 and DQB1; roughly 510 for DQA1; 606 for DPA1; and approximately 450 for DPB1. In a later genetic analysis, genome-wide SNP genotypes for about three fifths of the roughly 670 donors were used, and that subset was treated as a discovery cohort. In an earlier analysis of 587 of the donors, high-throughput TCR beta sequencing was used to judge whether each TCR beta V gene segment behaved as functional or pseudogenic. All discovery cohort repertoires had been generated on a single sequencing platform. The later analysis used no new phenotypic data to find candidate immune exposures, relying instead on TCR beta sequences and their occurrence across donors.

The paper's findings and limits, for the study overall: Some IMGT-functional V segments, including TRBV6-2 and TRBV6-3, could not be distinguished by the 87-base-pair reads and were therefore excluded. An association between a missense DCLRE1C variant and V-gene and J-gene trimming of TCR beta chains was found in a later genetic analysis and replicated in an independent cohort. A few of the identified cytomegalovirus-associated TCR beta chains were confirmed in vitro to be specific for cytomegalovirus antigens. In a later analysis, 15,000 to 20,000 TCR beta sequences were associated with specific HLA alleles at a false discovery rate of 0.05. Immune exposure information for the cohort was limited to CMV serostatus. The presence/absence analyses assumed that sequencing depth was roughly uniform across donors, and that assumption may not be true. In an earlier analysis of 587 of the donors, most TCR beta V segments appeared in productive rearrangements about 87% or about 30% of the time, broadly matching IMGT annotations. When HLA alleles, especially DR and DQ, strongly co-occurred, attributing TCR associations to individual alleles was difficult. A further reported finding was that TCR beta sequences accurately predicted the HLA-A and HLA-B alleles for most subjects in the first cohort. The study listed approximately 160 TCR beta chains as associated with cytomegalovirus. Most CMV-associated TCR beta chains appeared to be HLA-restricted in a later analysis, and the HLA associations seemed to be driven largely by CMV exposure. The earlier analysis of 587 of the donors excluded roughly 16 rarely observed V segments, including chromosome 9 orphons, because counts were too low. Because HLA typing was unavailable for some donors at each locus, only the typed subset was used in association tests. The authors suggested that the approach could potentially be generalized to other disease states and immunological phenotypes. A cluster of highly shared sequence variants was judged likely to represent a technical artifact of the sequencing pipeline. In both the original and validation cohorts, the classifier was reported to diagnose cytomegalovirus status with high specificity and sensitivity. Compared with equally common non-associated chains, HLA-associated TCR beta chains in a later analysis were more clonally expanded and had lower generation probabilities. According to a later analysis, parvovirus B19, influenza, CMV and Epstein-Barr virus appeared linked to several top co-occurrence clusters. While some public TCRs were present in many individuals, most TCR sequences turned up only very rarely across donors. Compared with the approximately 670-donor mean, donors in an Asian-associated ancestry cluster had fewer N-insertions in productive TCRs, according to a later genetic analysis. Linkage disequilibrium might explain the correlated functional status among segregating V segments, but an unknown experimental factor could not be excluded. The cohort was sequenced for TCR beta chains only, and without alpha or paired-chain data the features that could be detected were limited. According to a later analysis, TCR association rates differed among HLA loci, with DRB1 alleles showing the most associated TCRs and HLA-C alleles showing the fewest.

The cohort consisted of more than 650 healthy bone marrow donors. Cohort members were all nominally healthy when sampled, although unrecorded immune exposures were likely present. The donor was CMV seronegative and belonged to the group of over 300 seronegative cohort members. A peripheral blood sample was provided by each donor, and peripheral blood mononuclear cells were used for TCR beta sequencing. Genomic DNA was extracted from the blood cell samples with the Qiagen DNeasy Blood Extraction Kit. Its CDR3 holds 15 amino acids, cysteine through phenylalanine. Only the CDR3 portion is preserved as DNA: 45 bases, with reading frame beginning at the first base. Germline trimming amounts to 6 bases on V and 2 bases on J, with 10 as the count of junction bases outside the gene matches. The germline V gene encodes CDR1 MDHEN and CDR2 SYDVKM. Library preparation used the immunoSEQ multiplex PCR assay. A mixture of 60 forward primers for TCR Vbeta segments and 13 reverse primers for TCR Jbeta segments was used in the multiplex PCR. A multiplex PCR assay on genomic DNA amplified the CDR3 region of rearranged TCR beta genes. On the Illumina HiSeq System, the amplified TCR beta libraries were sequenced as 87-base-pair reads. In the paper's pipeline: Across the 600 to 700 repertoires, a later analysis counted around 80 million unique TCR beta chains, around 10 million of which were shared by at least two donors. To remove PCR and sequencing errors, raw reads were error-corrected and collapsed into unique sequences using a nearest-neighbor algorithm that merged closely related sequences. Alignment of CDR3 sequences to IMGT reference sequences was used to assign V, D and J gene segments. For a sequence to be retained, at least a six-nucleotide match to both a V gene segment and a J gene segment was required. A rearrangement was called productive if the CDR3 had no stop codons and remained in frame with V and J, and every other rearrangement was called non-productive. CDR3 was defined by IMGT convention, running from the second conserved V-encoded cysteine to the conserved J-encoded phenylalanine. The earlier analysis of a few hundred of the donors excluded sequences that lacked an unambiguous match to a single V gene segment. In an earlier analysis of more than 500 of the donors, a V segment was called functional when productive rearrangements were above 56.7%, and segregating when the standard deviation between donors exceeded 5%. To diagnose cytomegalovirus status from the catalog of TCR beta chain sequences, a statistical classification framework was built. A later analysis assigned V and J genes by comparing TCR nucleotide sequences with IMGT/GENE-DB human TR gene sequences. The TCRdist pipeline was used in a later analysis to assign CDR3 sequences and most-parsimonious VDJ recombination scenarios. In a later analysis, each TCR beta chain was defined by its CDR3 amino acid sequence together with its V-gene family, and reads lacking a unique V-gene family were excluded. A later analysis removed 550 to 700 highly shared, low-generation-probability nucleotide sequences to deal with suspected cross-contamination and a sequencing artifact. In a later analysis, a clonal expansion index was calculated for each public chain from normalized within-repertoire ranks of inferred template counts. In a later analysis, generation probabilities were computed with a VDJ recombination model fitted to out-of-frame rearrangements, and the resulting probabilities were checked against IGoR. Hypergeometric tests were used in a later analysis to score TCR-TCR, TCR-HLA and TCR-CMV co-occurrence, with a repertoire-size bias correction applied to the TCR pairs. To estimate false discovery rates, a later analysis permuted the HLA or CMV assignments 20 times. In a later analysis, co-occurring TCRs were grouped with DBSCAN, and TCRdist sequence similarity was added when clustering was performed within HLA-allele-positive subsets. For co-occurrence clustering, repertoires with fewer than 30,000 or more than 120,000 public chains were excluded, along with roughly five repertoires with anomalous nucleotide sharing. TCRdb retrieved this table from immuneACCESS and kept in-frame rearrangements only. Not all clones are present; in checked studies, unresolved V genes account for under half, and no reason is known for the remainder. That table furnishes V, J and clone size, whereas the DNA furnished D and trimming. Recorded for this sample are 150,000 or so clones; about 10% of them occurred a single time. The ten largest clonotypes hold 1.8% of the sample.

The rearrangement joined TRBV28 to TRBJ2-7, and 7 bases in between align with TRBD2. The sample consisted of PBMCs. The TCR originated in a man over 45 in good health and CMV-seronegative. The DNA is TGTGCCAGCAGCTCCGTGGGAGGGAATACCTACGAGCAGTACTTC. Translated, this gives CASSSVGGNTYEQYF.